This T cell receptor beta chain was found in a study of shared clonotypes between healthy human individuals. It was CD45RO-negative cells, positively selected for CCR7, that made up naive CD8 cells, with terminally differentiated effector memory CD45RA+ cells excluded. The study, taken as a whole, reports: When compared with the clonotypes that were shared by all four sorted-subset donors, the non-shared clonotypes turned out to have lower generation probabilities.

V lost 1 base to trimming and J lost 5 bases; unmatched junction nucleotides: 9. CDR3 length equals 17 residues. Germline values: CDR1 GTSNPN, CDR2 SVGIG (reference sequence). Note on this clone: Its antigen is undetermined.

In the source study's methods: Filtering differed for immunoSEQ, which gave only junction sequences without quality scores. The protocol was immunoSEQ multiplex PCR, while the TCRdb copy is restricted to in-frame clones and leaves out a portion. The DNA was the basis for D and trimming; V, J and clone size are from that table. Among about 2 million clones, about 95% were seen once, and the ten largest hold 0.9% to 1.4%. The TCR was taken from a man aged 18 to 35 in good health. The sequenced sample was naive CD8+ T cells sorted from blood. The genes are TRBV30 and TRBJ2-1; 12 bases map to TRBD1. In DNA, the CDR3 is TGTGCCTGGAGTGGATTTGGGACAGGGGGCTGGGACAATGAGCAGTTCTTC. Residues: CAWSGFGTGGWDNEQFF.